These T cell receptor beta chains were read from a single sample in a study of blood T cell repertoires in COVID-19. Data came from immunoSEQ multiplex PCR; TCRdb stores just in-frame clones and leaves some out. The profile shows about 310,000 clones, around 89% of them singletons. Sample: PBMCs or T cells enriched from blood (not recorded which). These receptors were obtained from a woman in her forties who had recovered from COVID-19. CDR3s include the opening cysteine and the closing phenylalanine or tryptophan. The order of the fields is V gene, CDR3 protein.

>TRBV9
CASNQGASGGREGGELFF
>TRBV6-5
CASSSRTSGDYEQYF
>TRBV5-8
CASRLVTSYHTGELFF
>TRBV6-5
CASSYNGPSYGYTF
>TRBV19
CASNRDLYQPQHF
>TRBV11-2
CASSLVSGRAWEQFF
>TRBV6-5
CASTQGGRGQPQHF
>TRBV5-1
CASSLEFGIAF
>TRBV6-5
CASSWTGNQPQHF
>TRBV7-2
CASSPQTGASYGYTF
>TRBV4-1
CASSQDWASVYNEQFF
>TRBV12-5
CASWHEVNTEAFF
>TRBV2
CASSESTGGGYGYGYTF
>TRBV11-2
CASIDRGRVRVSGYTF
>TRBV7-9
CASSLSGQGGSYGYTF
>TRBV5-1
CASSYPEETQYF
>TRBV7-7
CASSILAGTTGELFF
>TRBV5-8
CASSATGDQETQYF
>TRBV6-5
CASKAGLPGNTIYF
>TRBV5-8
CASSLGQINSYEQYF
>TRBV15
CATSRDRNGDSTGDTQYF
>TRBV9
CASSISGSQETQYF
>TRBV9
CASSEGVSYEQYF
>TRBV27
CASSPQEGALPYNSPLHF
>TRBV7-9
CASSFRRTGSDYGYTF
>TRBV5-1
CASSFGTGTPGANVLTF
>TRBV4-3
CASSQAGQGTEAFF
>TRBV7-2
CASSWNPRGIVAGELFF
>TRBV7-9
CASSLPSRLEQFF
>TRBV28
CASRGGAGDTYEQYF
>TRBV3-1/TRBV3-2
CASSLSGTSGGLGYEQYF
>TRBV19
CASSPLAEETQYF
>TRBV24-1
CATRGTSTDTQYF
>TRBV4-1
CASSPGQLPSDEQFF
>TRBV4-3
CASSPDKSYEQYF
>TRBV28
CASSYSRYEQYF
>TRBV6-2/TRBV6-3
CASSLLGYEQYF
>TRBV7-9
CASSSKQGPEQYF
>TRBV5-4
CASSLYRGSNSPLHF
>TRBV7-3
CASSPYLGSLNEQFF
>TRBV19
CASSIVAGTSSYNEQFF
>TRBV18
CASSSTGSYEQYF
>TRBV12-3/TRBV12-4
CASRPRGYGYTF
>TRBV6-2/TRBV6-3
CASSYLAGGVTDTQYF
>TRBV7-9
CASSQPGREVGEAFF
>TRBV10-3
CAIRPGTGGSYNEQFF
>TRBV10-2
CASSGLIAGGLYEQFF
>TRBV2
CASRSGQGEEKLFF
>TRBV5-1
CASSIGAGDTQYF
>TRBV30
CAWSVVLMNTEAFF
>TRBV11-3
CASSVGPEGSAQYF
>TRBV7-9
CASSLASGQTYEQYF
>TRBV27
CASSLIYSNNEQFF
>TRBV18
CASSPRVDRESPLHF
>TRBV6-2/TRBV6-3
CASSFPGLTPLHF
>TRBV7-3
CASSLEGTSGGLEQFF
>TRBV7-2
CASSLRGQGGNTIYF
>TRBV9
CASSVGQINYGYTF